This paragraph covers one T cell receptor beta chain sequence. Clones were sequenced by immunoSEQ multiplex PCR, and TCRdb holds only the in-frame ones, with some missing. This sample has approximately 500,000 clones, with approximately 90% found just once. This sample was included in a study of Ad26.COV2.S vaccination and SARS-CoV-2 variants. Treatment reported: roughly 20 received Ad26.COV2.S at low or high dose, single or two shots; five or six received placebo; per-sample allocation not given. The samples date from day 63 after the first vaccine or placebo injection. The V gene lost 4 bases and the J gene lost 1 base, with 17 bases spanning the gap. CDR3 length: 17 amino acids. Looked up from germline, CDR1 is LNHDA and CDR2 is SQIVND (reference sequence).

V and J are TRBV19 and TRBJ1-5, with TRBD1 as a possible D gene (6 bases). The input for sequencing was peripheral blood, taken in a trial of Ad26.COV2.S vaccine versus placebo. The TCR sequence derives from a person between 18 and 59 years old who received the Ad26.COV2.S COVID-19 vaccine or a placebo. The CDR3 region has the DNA TGTGCCAGTAGTACTATTGACAGGCGAGGGAGCAATCAGCCCCAGCATTTT. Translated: CASSTIDRRGSNQPQHF.